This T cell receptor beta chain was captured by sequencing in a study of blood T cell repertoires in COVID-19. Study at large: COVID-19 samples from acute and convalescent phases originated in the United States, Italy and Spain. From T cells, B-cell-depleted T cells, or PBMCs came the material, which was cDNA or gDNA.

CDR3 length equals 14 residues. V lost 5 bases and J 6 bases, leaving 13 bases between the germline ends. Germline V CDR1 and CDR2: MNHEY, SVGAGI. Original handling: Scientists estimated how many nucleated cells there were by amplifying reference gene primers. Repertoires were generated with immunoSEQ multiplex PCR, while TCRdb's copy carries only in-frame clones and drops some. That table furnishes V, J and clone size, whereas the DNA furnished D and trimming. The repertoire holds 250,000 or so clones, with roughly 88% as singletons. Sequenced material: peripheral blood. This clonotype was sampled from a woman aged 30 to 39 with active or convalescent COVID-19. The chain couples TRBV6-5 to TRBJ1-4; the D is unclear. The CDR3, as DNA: TGTGCCAGCAGTATGTACGCCAGGCATGAAAAACTGTTTTTT. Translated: CASSMYARHEKLFF.